This T cell receptor beta chain was identified in a study of blood T cell repertoires in COVID-19. About the study: Italy, Spain and the United States were the sources of the convalescent and acute COVID-19 samples. Nucleic acid was either cDNA or gDNA, and it came from T cells, B-cell-depleted T cells, or PBMCs.

V was clipped by 5 bases and J by 1 base; unmatched bases: 7. Germline CDR1 and CDR2: SGHVS and FNYEAQ. The CDR3 runs 15 residues. Produced via immunoSEQ multiplex PCR; TCRdb's table is partial and in-frame only. The table includes approximately 250,000 clones, almost 85% detected once. Study members were between roughly 18 and 100 years old and lived in some 26 US regions. Clinical history as reported by participants underpinned cohort assignment. The receptor's source is a middle-aged man who had recovered from COVID-19. Sequences were obtained from PBMCs or T cells enriched from blood (not recorded which). The J gene is TRBJ1-2, the V gene TRBV7-6; 7 bases map to TRBD1. CDR3: CASSPIRDSNYGYTF. The CDR3 DNA reads TGTGCCAGCAGCCCTATTCGGGACAGTAACTATGGCTACACCTTC.